The clone carrying this T cell receptor (beta chain) was detected a few times. Its antigen remains unidentified. This entry comes from a study of beta chain features in type 1 diabetes. Whole-study findings and limits: People with Type 1 diabetes carried modestly yet significantly shorter TCRB CDR3s in all four CD4+ subsets.

The CDR3 has 14 amino acids. CDR1 is SQVTM, CDR2 ANQGSEA, per germline. J gave up 8 bases and V 7 bases, and 14 bases lay outside the gene matches. TCRB transcripts that were expressed got sequenced, as all of the isolated RNA had been reverse transcribed. Libraries were prepared by immunoSEQ multiplex PCR; TCRdb keeps only in-frame clonotypes and omits some of them. Among a few hundred thousand clones, 16% were seen once, and the ten largest hold roughly 0.08%. The source material was naive CD4+ T cells from blood. The chain carries TRBV29-1 and TRBJ2-1, with 7 bases that match TRBD2. The sequence derives from a man aged 25 to 40 with type 1 diabetes. The CDR3, as DNA: TGCAGCGCCTCAACCCGCGGGAGTGAGTATGAGCAGTTCTTC. Translating it yields CSASTRGSEYEQFF.